This TCR beta chain was recovered during a study of T cell responses to AZD1222 COVID-19 vaccine. Whole-study results and caveats: Of spike-specific TCRs, nearly half reportedly target regions left unmutated in variants.

TCRdb's table, derived via immunoSEQ multiplex PCR, lists solely in-frame clones and lacks some. The table lists about 140,000 clones, 90% to 95% of them singletons. On this clone itself: Its antigen is unknown.

The clonotype comes from an adult who received the AZD1222 COVID-19 vaccine. This specimen was peripheral blood, taken 28 days after the second AZD1222 dose.

CDR3 protein: CASETGVAGELFF. In nucleotides, the CDR3 is TGTGCCAGCGAGACAGGAGTGGCCGGGGAGCTGTTTTTT. The chain links TRBV2 to TRBJ2-2, with D possibly matching TRBD1 (6 bases). The V and J ends lost 8 bases and 6 bases respectively, with 13 bases between them. The CDR3 length is 13 residues. Germline-derived CDR1 and CDR2 are SNHLY and FYNNEI.